This TCR beta chain came from a study of blood T cell repertoires in COVID-19. Study-level background: Material from acute and convalescent COVID-19 was sourced from the United States, Italy and Spain. T cells, B-cell-depleted T cells, or PBMCs provided the cDNA or gDNA that served as material.

The table came from immunoSEQ multiplex PCR; TCRdb's copy has only in-frame clones and leaves some out. The data contain about 180,000 clones, roughly 84% of them seen just once; the ten biggest clones take up about 1.2%. V was pared by 6 bases and J by 3 bases, with 12 bases between. The CDR3 covers 13 residues. Germline V gene lookup returns CDR1 MNHEY and CDR2 SMNVEV (reference sequence). Cohort placement rested on clinical history that participants reported themselves. V is TRBV27 and J is TRBJ2-7; D is undetermined. The sequencing sample was made of PBMCs or T cells enriched from blood (not recorded which). The sequence was obtained from a human donor with acute COVID-19. The donor label of this sample is uncertain. In DNA, the CDR3 is TGTGCCAGCAGGACCGGAGCCGGCTACGAGCAGTACTTC. Its protein product is CASRTGAGYEQYF.